This T cell receptor (beta chain) came from a study of CD8 T cells in ankylosing spondylitis. Study results and limitations: The study identified a TCR beta motif of under ten highly homologous variants that appeared characteristic of ankylosing spondylitis blood. Peripheral blood held disease-linked clones only at relatively low frequency, and these were CD8+. There was reportedly significant enrichment of clones that were disease-linked in matched ankylosing spondylitis synovial fluid.

Making the TCR beta libraries involved quantitative 5'-RACE with molecular barcodes. TCRdb used MiXCR to reprocess the 5' RACE reads, holding one entry per CDR3 protein. The sample has some 200,000 distinct CDR3 sequences, 7% to 8% seen once; the top ten hold approximately 15%. Note on this clonotype: Its antigen is not identified.

The germline V gene has CDR1 LGHNA and CDR2 YSLEER. This CDR3 contains 16 residues. Trimming at V came to 4 bases and at J to 5 bases, leaving 12 bases not matched to a gene. Sequenced: blood, either unsorted or a sorted T cell fraction (not recorded which). The receptor's source is a male donor with ankylosing spondylitis. The chain has TRBV4-3 and TRBJ2-5; TRBD2 aligns across 8 bases. The CDR3 region is CASSRSGTRVGETQYF. The CDR3 DNA sequence: TGCGCCAGCAGCCGATCCGGGACTAGGGTGGGGGAGACCCAGTACTTC.